Each of the 13 T cell receptor beta chains below was sequenced from the same sample in a study of shared clonotypes between healthy human individuals. The table came from immunoSEQ multiplex PCR; TCRdb's copy has only in-frame clones and leaves some out. Among about 180,000 clones listed, 80% to 95% were seen once. Sequences were obtained from naive CD4+ T cells sorted from blood. Subset noted: CD45RA+ positively selected. The receptors stem from a woman aged 25 to 39 in good health.

This sequence joins TRBV28 and TRBJ2-5; D not resolved. The J call may be in error: the DNA end matches TRBJ2-7 better. Germline lookup yields CDR1 MDHEN and CDR2 SYDVKM. CDR3 length equals 15 residues. The CDR3 loop is CASRKRNPSSYEQYF. The CDR3, as DNA: TGTGCCAGCAGGAAACGGAATCCGAGCTCCTACGAGCAGTACTTC.

The genes are TRBV6-1 and TRBJ1-1; D gene uncertain. CDR1 and CDR2 (germline): MNHNS, SASEGT. The CDR3 extends over 11 amino acids. V lost 4 bases to trimming and J lost 10 bases, with 10 bases between them. This CDR3 is CASSGPIGAFF. The CDR3 DNA sequence: TGTGCCAGCAGTGGACCGATAGGAGCTTTCTTT.

V usage is TRBV28 and J usage is TRBJ2-7, with D perhaps TRBD1 (7 bases). The germline V gene encodes CDR1 MDHEN and CDR2 SYDVKM. V shed 8 bases and J shed 4 bases, with 12 bases lying between them. The CDR3 runs 12 residues. CDR3 residues: CASAGQPYEQYF. CDR3 coding DNA: TGTGCCAGCGCGGGACAGCCTTACGAGCAGTACTTC. Full variable domain (outside the CDR3, taken from reference TRBV28 and TRBJ2-7): DVKVTQSSRYLVKRTGEKVFLECVQDMDHENMFWYRQDPGLGLRLIYFSYDVKMKEKGDIPEGYSVSREKKERFSLILESASTNQTSMYLCASAGQPYEQYFGPGTRLTVT.

This chain uses TRBV19 with TRBJ2-7; 11 bases map to TRBD1. The germline V gene encodes CDR1 LNHDA and CDR2 SQIVND (reference sequence). V was clipped by 4 bases and J by 4 bases; unmatched bases: 6. The CDR3 is made up of 15 amino acids. The CDR3, as DNA: TGTGCCAGTAGTACCCCCGGGACAGGGGGGTACGAGCAGTACTTC. It specifies CASSTPGTGGYEQYF.

V usage is TRBV4-1 and J usage is TRBJ2-7; 8 positions match TRBD2. The CDR3 is 15 residues long. Unmatched junction bases numbered 6, after V lost 1 base and J lost 4 bases. Germline V gene lookup returns CDR1 MGHRA and CDR2 YSYEKL. In nucleotides, the CDR3 is TGCGCCAGCAGCCAAGGGGCGGGAGGCACATACGAGCAGTACTTC. Translated, it gives CASSQGAGGTYEQYF.

The table lists this clone with a few counts. The chain uses TRBV27 and TRBJ2-7; D perhaps matches TRBD2 (6 bases). The ends were cut back, 5 bases at V and 3 bases at J, with 11 bases in the middle. The CDR3 loop spans 13 amino acids. The germline CDR1 and CDR2 sequences are MNHEY and SMNVEV (reference sequence). DNA for the CDR3: TGTGCCAGCAGTCTCTCCGGGAGCTACGAGCAGTACTTC. As protein: CASSLSGSYEQYF.

The V gene is TRBV27, the J gene TRBJ1-2; 7 nucleotides match TRBD1. This CDR3 spans 15 amino acids. Germline CDR1 is MNHEY and CDR2 is SMNVEV (reference sequence). The trim removed 0 bases at V and 13 bases at J, leaving 14 bases unmatched. CDR3 loop: CASSLSYRQGITATF. The CDR3 DNA reads TGTGCCAGCAGTTTATCGTATAGACAGGGAATCACGGCCACCTTC.

The rearrangement uses TRBV11-2 and TRBJ2-7, with 7 positions matching TRBD2. From germline, CDR1 is SGHAT and CDR2 FQNNGV. The junction had 2 bases not matched to a gene; V was cut back by 1 base and J by 2 bases. This CDR3 comprises 14 residues. This CDR3 is CASSLGAGAYEQYF. The DNA of the CDR3 is TGTGCCAGCAGCTTAGGGGCGGGGGCCTACGAGCAGTACTTC.

The gene calls are TRBV18 and TRBJ2-4; D unresolved. CDR1 is KGHSH and CDR2 is LQKENI in the germline V gene. V was trimmed by 6 bases and J by 5 bases, leaving 14 bases between them. The CDR3 consists of 14 residues. The chain's CDR3 is CASSPGRAENIQYF. In DNA, the CDR3 is TGTGCCAGCTCCCCCGGTAGGGCGGAAAACATTCAGTACTTC.

The V call is TRBV25-1, the J call TRBJ1-2; D gene uncertain. Trimming took off 3 bases at V and 4 bases at J, with 15 bases between the two ends. CDR1 and CDR2 (germline): MGHDK, SYGVNS. CDR3 length: 15 residues. Here the CDR3 DNA reads TGTGCCAGCAGTGATCCAAGCCAGAGCGTCTATGGCTACACCTTC. Amino acid sequence: CASSDPSQSVYGYTF.

The gene calls are TRBV28 and TRBJ2-7, with D perhaps given as TRBD1 or TRBD2 (6 bases each). The CDR3 consists of 14 residues. V was shortened by 6 bases and J by 2 bases, with 14 bases between the two germline ends. Germline CDR1 reads MDHEN; CDR2 reads SYDVKM. CDR3 residues: CASRKGGGPYEQYF. Written as DNA, the CDR3 is TGTGCCAGCAGAAAGGGGGGAGGCCCCTACGAGCAGTACTTC. The full variable domain, rest sourced from reference TRBV28 and TRBJ2-7, is DVKVTQSSRYLVKRTGEKVFLECVQDMDHENMFWYRQDPGLGLRLIYFSYDVKMKEKGDIPEGYSVSREKKERFSLILESASTNQTSMYLCASRKGGGPYEQYFGPGTRLTVT.

V usage is TRBV25-1 and J usage is TRBJ2-7; 10 bases map to TRBD1. Germline trimming cut 2 bases from V and 3 bases from J; bases unmatched to any gene: 7. This CDR3 comprises 16 residues. Germline V CDR1 and CDR2: MGHDK, SYGVNS. CDR3 protein: CASSEGGDRGFYEQYF. The CDR3 DNA follows: TGTGCCAGCAGTGAAGGGGGGGACAGGGGCTTCTACGAGCAGTACTTC.

In its sample, this clone was seen a few times. CDR3 in DNA: TGTGCCAGCAGCTTCCAGACAGGCGTCCGGTTGGGCTACACCTTC. Its translation is CASSFQTGVRLGYTF. The rearrangement joins TRBV5-4 to TRBJ1-2; a weak D match, TRBD1 (6 bases). This CDR3 is 15 amino acids long. From germline, CDR1 is SGHNT and CDR2 YYREEE (reference sequence). V lost 2 bases and J 8 bases, leaving 19 bases between the germline ends.